The 19 T cell receptor beta chains given below trace back to one sample, sequenced in a study of beta chain features in type 1 diabetes. The isolated RNA, all of it, was reverse transcribed, so expressed TCRB transcripts were what got sequenced. The protocol was immunoSEQ multiplex PCR, while the TCRdb copy is restricted to in-frame clones and leaves out a portion. Here the sample spans roughly 610,000 clones, roughly 16% being singletons. Sequenced: naive CD4+ T cells from blood. These receptors originate from a young man in good health.

This clone has just a few counts. CDR3 DNA: TGCGCCAGCAGCTTGGCCCCCGGGGGAAACACCGGGGAGCTGTTTTTT. Encoded protein: CASSLAPGGNTGELFF. The V call is TRBV5-1, the J call TRBJ2-2; tentatively, D is TRBD2 (6 bases). CDR1 is SGHRS, CDR2 YFSETQ, per germline. The length of the CDR3 is 16 residues. V was pared by 0 bases and J by 2 bases, with 11 bases between.

This chain joins TRBV5-4 and TRBJ2-3; D might be TRBD2 (6 bases). V shed 1 base and J shed 1 base, with 10 bases lying between them. This CDR3 contains 15 residues. Germline CDR1 SGHNT, CDR2 YYREEE (reference sequence). In DNA form, the CDR3 reads TGTGCCAGCAGCTTGCGCGGGGCCCGCACAGATACGCAGTATTTT. Protein product: CASSLRGARTDTQYF. The variable domain in full, completed from reference TRBV5-4 and TRBJ2-3, reads ETGVTQSPTHLIKTRGQQVTLRCSSQSGHNTVSWYQQALGQGPQFIFQYYREEENGRGNFPPRFSGLQFPNYSSELNVNALELDDSALYLCASSLRGARTDTQYFGPGTRLTVL.

V gene TRBV6-4 combines with J gene TRBJ1-6; 8 bases are a match to TRBD1. Germline lookup yields CDR1 MRHNA and CDR2 SNTAGT. Trimming took 3 bases from V and 6 from J; bases not matched to a gene: 1. This CDR3 is 14 amino acids long. In DNA, the CDR3 is TGTGCCAGCAGTGATACAGGGGGTAATTCACCCCTCCACTTT. It specifies CASSDTGGNSPLHF.

The V call is TRBV18, the J call TRBJ2-3, with 8 bases that match TRBD2. Looked up from germline, CDR1 is KGHSH and CDR2 is LQKENI. The ends lost 4 bases at V and 5 bases at J; junction bases unmatched: 14. CDR3 length: 17 amino acids. The CDR3, as DNA: TGTGCCAGCTCACGCCTCTACGAGCGGGAGCGGGTAGATACGCAGTATTTT. Translating gives CASSRLYERERVDTQYF.

This chain joins TRBV7-3 and TRBJ1-1; D perhaps matches TRBD1 (5 bases). This CDR3 comprises 13 residues. Per germline, CDR1 SGHTA and CDR2 FQGTGA. The germline V and J ends were trimmed by 3 bases and 7 bases, with 12 bases remaining between them. This chain's CDR3 is CASSLGLLNEAFF. The CDR3 nucleotides read TGTGCCAGCAGCTTGGGACTCCTTAATGAAGCTTTCTTT.

V gene TRBV28 combines with J gene TRBJ1-5; 7 nucleotides agree with TRBD1. Losses at the gene ends were 1 base for V and 6 bases for J; bases not matched to a gene: 6. Germline CDR1 reads MDHEN; CDR2 reads SYDVKM. CDR3 length equals 15 residues. This chain's CDR3 is CASSLYWDRGQPQHF. The CDR3 DNA is TGTGCCAGCAGTTTATATTGGGACAGAGGTCAGCCCCAGCATTTT.

This chain joins TRBV7-2 and TRBJ2-1; D might be TRBD2 (6 bases). The length of the CDR3 is 14 residues. The germline gives CDR1 SGHTA, CDR2 FQGNSA. Trimming pared 5 bases from V and 8 bases from J, leaving 16 bases between. The chain's CDR3 is CASSLSTSRHEQFF. The CDR3 nucleotides are TGTGCCAGCAGCCTCTCGACTAGTAGGCATGAGCAGTTCTTC.

V usage is TRBV11-2 and J usage is TRBJ2-4; TRBD1 matches at 9 bases. CDR3 size: 16 residues. Germline V CDR1 and CDR2: SGHAT, FQNNGV. The trim removed 3 bases at V and 4 bases at J, leaving 7 bases unmatched. CDR3 sequence reads: CASSFISGQGKNIQYF. The CDR3 bases are TGTGCCAGCAGCTTTATTTCGGGACAGGGAAAAAACATTCAGTACTTC.

This chain connects TRBV25-1 to TRBJ2-5, with D uncertain. Trimming cost V 3 bases and J 8 bases, with 16 bases left between them. The CDR3 loop spans 14 amino acids. Germline-derived CDR1 and CDR2 are MGHDK and SYGVNS. The CDR3 bases are TGTGCCAGCAGTGAGATAGGGTGGAGAGATACCCAGTACTTC. It yields the protein CASSEIGWRDTQYF. Full variable domain (rest looked up from reference TRBV25-1 and TRBJ2-5): EADIYQTPRYLVIGTGKKITLECSQTMGHDKMYWYQQDPGMELHLIHYSYGVNSTEKGDLSSESTVSRIRTEHFPLTLESARPSHTSQYLCASSEIGWRDTQYFGPGTRLLVL.

This clone appeared a few times. V is TRBV9 and J is TRBJ2-7; the match to TRBD1 covers 7 bases. The ends lost 0 bases at V and 3 bases at J; junction bases unmatched: 6. This CDR3 is built from 15 residues. Germline lookup yields CDR1 SGDLS and CDR2 YYNGEE. Here the CDR3 DNA reads TGTGCCAGCAGCGTAGATTCGGGACAGAGCTACGAGCAGTACTTC. Its protein product is CASSVDSGQSYEQYF.

This clone has only a few counts. The V call is TRBV5-1, the J call TRBJ2-5; 7 bases are shared with TRBD1. The junction had 7 bases not matched to a gene; V was cut back by 3 bases and J by 5 bases. This CDR3 region has 14 residues. The germline CDR1 and CDR2 sequences are SGHRS and YFSETQ. CDR3 in amino acids: CASSYTGVGETQYF. As DNA, the CDR3 is TGCGCCAGCAGCTATACAGGGGTCGGGGAGACCCAGTACTTC.

In this sample, this clone turned up a few times. The rearrangement joins TRBV29-1 to TRBJ2-7; no definite D call. CDR1 is SQVTM and CDR2 is ANQGSEA in the germline V gene. The ends were cut back, 4 bases at V and 0 bases at J, with 10 bases in the middle. The CDR3 is 13 amino acids. CDR3 coding DNA: TGCAGCGTTGGAGTACCGCCCTCCTACGAGCAGTACTTC. Amino acid sequence: CSVGVPPSYEQYF.

The chain combines TRBV28 with TRBJ2-5; maybe TRBD2 (5 bases). CDR1 is MDHEN and CDR2 is SYDVKM in the germline V gene. The CDR3 is made up of 15 amino acids. V lost 4 bases and J lost 1, with 13 bases in between. The CDR3 coding sequence is TGTGCCAGCAGTTCCCCCAGGCTAGCCCAAGAGACCCAGTACTTC. Translated, it gives CASSSPRLAQETQYF.

This clone turned up a few times. The chain joins TRBV7-8 to TRBJ1-5, with D perhaps TRBD1 (6 bases). V lost 3 bases and J 4 bases, leaving 13 bases between the germline ends. The germline gives CDR1 SGHVS, CDR2 FQNEAQ. CDR3 size: 15 residues. The CDR3 here is CASSFSGGRNQPQHF. The CDR3 nucleotides read TGTGCCAGCAGCTTTAGCGGGGGGCGGAATCAGCCCCAGCATTTT.

A few counts support this clone. The chain has TRBV13 and TRBJ2-7, with D possibly matching TRBD1 (7 bases). Trimming took off 1 base at V and 0 bases at J, with 19 bases between the two ends. The V gene's germline CDR1 is PRHDT and CDR2 FYEKMQ (reference sequence). The CDR3 length is 18 residues. The CDR3: CASSLAGDRGQASYEQYF. The DNA of the CDR3 is TGTGCCAGCAGCTTAGCGGGGGACCGCGGACAGGCCTCCTACGAGCAGTACTTC.

The rearrangement uses TRBV27 and TRBJ2-3; maybe TRBD2 (6 bases). This CDR3 spans 14 amino acids. The ends were cut back, 8 bases at V and 2 bases at J, with 14 bases in the middle. Germline CDR1 is MNHEY and CDR2 is SMNVEV (reference sequence). The CDR3 reads CASRTGVYTDTQYF. The CDR3 DNA reads TGTGCCAGCCGCACGGGAGTATACACAGATACGCAGTATTTT.

For this clone: Other DNA sequences from this sample encode an identical CDR3 as well. This chain links TRBV18 with TRBJ1-1; D is ambiguous. The CDR3 runs 13 residues. Trimming stripped 3 bases from V and 1 base from J, with 6 bases between. CDR1 and CDR2 from the germline V gene are KGHSH and LQKENI. CDR3 region: CASSPKENTEAFF. CDR3 coding DNA: TGTGCCAGCTCACCCAAAGAGAACACTGAAGCTTTCTTT.

The chain recombines TRBV9 with TRBJ2-1; D not resolved. With 0 bases removed from V and 3 bases from J, the gap between germline ends came to 10 bases. The CDR3 has 15 amino acids. Germline values: CDR1 SGDLS, CDR2 YYNGEE. The CDR3 region is CASSVVGGFYNEQFF. The CDR3 region has the DNA TGTGCCAGCAGCGTAGTAGGTGGATTCTACAATGAGCAGTTCTTC.

The chain has TRBV18 and TRBJ2-7, with D possibly being TRBD1 or TRBD2 (6 bases each). The ends were cut back, 3 bases at V and 0 bases at J, with 27 bases in the middle. The CDR3 length is 20 residues. The germline V gene has CDR1 KGHSH and CDR2 LQKENI. Written as DNA, the CDR3 is TGTGCCAGCTCACCCAACCGGGGGCCCCGGACGGGTACCAGCTCCTACGAGCAGTACTTC. The encoded protein is CASSPNRGPRTGTSSYEQYF.